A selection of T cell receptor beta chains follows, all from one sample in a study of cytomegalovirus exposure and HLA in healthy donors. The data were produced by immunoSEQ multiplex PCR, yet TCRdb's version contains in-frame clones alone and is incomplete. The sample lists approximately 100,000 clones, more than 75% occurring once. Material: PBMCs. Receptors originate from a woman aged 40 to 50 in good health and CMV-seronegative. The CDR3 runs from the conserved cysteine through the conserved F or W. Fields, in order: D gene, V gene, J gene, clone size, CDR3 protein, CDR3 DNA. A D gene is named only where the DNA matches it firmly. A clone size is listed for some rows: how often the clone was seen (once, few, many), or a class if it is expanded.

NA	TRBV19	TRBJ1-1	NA	CASSIDLRNTEAFF	TGTGCCAGTAGTATAGATCTAAGAAACACTGAAGCTTTCTTT
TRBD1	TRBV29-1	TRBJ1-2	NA	CSVGGGELNGYTF	TGCAGCGTTGGAGGGGGCGAACTGAATGGCTACACCTTC
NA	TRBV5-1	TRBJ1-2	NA	CASSMQARERRNYGYTF	TGCGCCAGCAGCATGCAAGCCAGGGAACGCAGAAACTATGGCTACACCTTC
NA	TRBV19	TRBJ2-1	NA	CATEAGYNEQFF	TGTGCCACCGAAGCAGGCTACAATGAGCAGTTCTTC
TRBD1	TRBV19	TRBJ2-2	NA	CASSLGQGVMSGELFF	TGTGCCAGTAGTCTCGGACAGGGGGTGATGTCCGGGGAGCTGTTTTTT
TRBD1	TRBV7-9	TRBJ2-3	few	CASSPGTGHTDTQYF	TGTGCCAGCAGCCCGGGGACAGGGCACACAGATACGCAGTATTTT
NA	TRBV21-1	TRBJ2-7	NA	CASSKGDSSYEQYF	TGTGCCAGCAGCAAAGGGGACAGCTCCTACGAGCAGTACTTC
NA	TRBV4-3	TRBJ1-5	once	CASSQEGGGSNQPQHF	TGCGCCAGCAGCCAAGAGGGTGGCGGGAGCAATCAGCCCCAGCATTTT
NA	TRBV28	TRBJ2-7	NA	CASSSPGYEQYF	TGTGCCAGCAGTTCGCCGGGGTACGAGCAGTACTTC
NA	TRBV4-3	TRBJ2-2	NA	CASSPSPSGAYNYNTGELFF	TGCGCCAGCAGCCCAAGTCCCTCGGGAGCTTATAATTATAACACCGGGGAGCTGTTTTTT
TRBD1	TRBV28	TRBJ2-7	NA	CASSSPGQGSYEQYF	TGTGCCAGCAGCTCTCCGGGACAGGGGAGTTACGAGCAGTACTTC